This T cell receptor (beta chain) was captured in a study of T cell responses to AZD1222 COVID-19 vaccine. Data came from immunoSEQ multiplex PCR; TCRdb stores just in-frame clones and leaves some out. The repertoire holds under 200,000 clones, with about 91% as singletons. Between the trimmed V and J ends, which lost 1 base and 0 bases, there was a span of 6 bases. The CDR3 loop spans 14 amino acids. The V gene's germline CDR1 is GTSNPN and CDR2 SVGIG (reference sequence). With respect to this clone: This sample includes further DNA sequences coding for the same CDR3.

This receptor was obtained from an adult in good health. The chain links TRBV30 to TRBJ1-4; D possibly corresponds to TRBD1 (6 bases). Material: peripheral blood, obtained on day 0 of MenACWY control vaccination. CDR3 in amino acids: CAWSEGATNEKLFF. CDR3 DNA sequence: TGTGCCTGGAGTGAGGGGGCAACTAATGAAAAACTGTTTTTT.